One sample yielded the 26 T cell receptor beta chains listed below, sequenced in a study of T cell repertoires in cytomegalovirus infection. TCRdb redid the calling of the reads with MiXCR, one entry per CDR3 protein. The table shows 450,000 to 550,000 distinct CDR3 sequences, with 40% to 50% occurring only once. Their recognized antigens are unknown. The sequencing here drew on cultured PBMCs, taken from culture after CMV antigen stimulation. The source is a human donor in good health (CMV status not recorded). Some clones in this sample may be carry-over from other donors' samples.

This clonotype appeared a few times. J is TRBJ1-1 and V is TRBV7-9, with D unresolved. V was pared by 0 bases and J by 1 base, with 9 bases between. Germline CDR1 is SEHNR and CDR2 is FQNEAQ (reference sequence). The CDR3 length is 15 residues. The CDR3: CASSLAGSSNTEAFF. As DNA, the CDR3 is TGTGCCAGCAGCTTAGCTGGCAGCTCGAACACTGAAGCTTTCTTT.

The CDR3 reads CASTPRMGYGYTF. In DNA form, the CDR3 reads TGTGCCAGCACCCCCCGGATGGGCTATGGCTACACCTTC. This sequence joins TRBV12-3 or TRBV12-4 and TRBJ1-2; the D is unclear. This CDR3 comprises 13 residues. The V end lost 7 bases, the J end lost 4 bases, and 13 bases lay between the germline ends.

This clonotype was detected a few times. This chain joins TRBV7-2 and TRBJ2-3; D is undetermined. From germline, CDR1 is SGHTA and CDR2 FQGNSA. V gave up 4 bases and J gave up 1 base, with 9 bases separating them. This CDR3 region has 14 residues. The CDR3 spells CASSSRLGTDTQYF. The CDR3, as DNA: TGTGCCAGCAGCTCGAGGCTAGGCACAGATACGCAGTATTTT.

This clonotype was detected only a few times. This sequence joins TRBV7-2 and TRBJ2-1; D may match TRBD1 or TRBD2 (5 bases each). V was shortened by 4 bases and J by 10 bases, with 8 bases between the two germline ends. CDR1 SGHTA and CDR2 FQGNSA come from the germline V gene. This CDR3 is built from 11 residues. The CDR3 reads CASSSGTEQFF. The CDR3 DNA reads as TGTGCCAGCAGCTCCGGGACCGAGCAGTTCTTC.

This clonotype was picked up a small number of times. The genes are TRBV15 and TRBJ1-4, with no clear D. This CDR3 comprises 15 residues. V was trimmed by 0 bases and J by 6 bases, leaving 11 bases between them. CDR1 is LNHNV and CDR2 is YYDKDF in the germline V gene (reference sequence). DNA for the CDR3: TGTGCCACCAGCAGAGATCCCGGCTCAGATGAAAAACTGTTTTTT. This sequence encodes CATSRDPGSDEKLFF.

The sample holds a few counts of this clonotype. The chain uses TRBV19 and TRBJ1-5, with 7 bases matching TRBD1. The ends lost 4 bases at V and 0 bases at J; junction bases unmatched: 3. CDR1 and CDR2 from the germline V gene are LNHDA and SQIVND (reference sequence). This CDR3 is built from 15 residues. The CDR3 region is CASSKDRLSNQPQHF. CDR3 bases: TGTGCCAGTAGTAAGGACAGGCTTAGCAATCAGCCCCAGCATTTT.

The rearrangement uses TRBV9 and TRBJ2-3; 10 bases are shared with TRBD2. The germline V gene has CDR1 SGDLS and CDR2 YYNGEE. V shed 4 bases, J shed 1 base, and the junction held 3 bases outside the gene matches. This CDR3 has 15 amino acids. The CDR3 sequence: CASSQREGGTDTQYF. The DNA for the CDR3 is TGTGCCAGCAGCCAGCGGGAGGGTGGCACAGATACGCAGTATTTT.

The table lists this clonotype with a few counts. This sequence joins TRBV7-9 and TRBJ2-5; D may match TRBD1 or TRBD2 (6 bases each). V was trimmed by 5 bases and J by 5 bases, leaving 12 bases between them. CDR3 length equals 13 residues. Germline V gene data show CDR1 as SEHNR and CDR2 as FQNEAQ (reference sequence). CDR3 loop: CASSPIGGETQYF. For the CDR3, the DNA is TGTGCCAGCAGCCCAATAGGGGGGGAGACCCAGTACTTC.

The chain links TRBV20-1 to TRBJ1-6, with D maybe TRBD1 (5 bases). There are 15 residues in the CDR3. Per the germline V gene, CDR1 is DFQATT and CDR2 is SNEGSKA (reference sequence). Trimming stripped 3 bases from V and 8 bases from J, with 17 bases between. The CDR3 bases are TGCAGTGCTAGGGAGGGGCAGAAGGTCTATTCACCCCTCCACTTT. Translated: CSAREGQKVYSPLHF.

This clonotype was detected only once. The J gene is TRBJ2-7, the V gene TRBV6-1; the D call may be TRBD1 or TRBD2 (5 bases each). This CDR3 comprises 14 residues. Trimming cost V 7 bases and J 0 bases, with 13 bases left between them. The germline CDR1 and CDR2 sequences are MNHNS and SASEGT. CDR3 in amino acids: CASTRDGISYEQYF. DNA for the CDR3: TGTGCCAGCACCCGGGACGGGATCTCCTACGAGCAGTACTTC.

The CDR3 nucleotides are TGTGCCAGCAGGACAGCTTCAACTGAAGCTTTCTTT. This translates into CASRTASTEAFF. The chain is built from TRBV12-3 or TRBV12-4 and TRBJ1-1, with a tentative D call TRBD1 (5 bases). V lost 6 bases and J 5 bases, leaving 10 bases between the germline ends. CDR3 length: 12 amino acids.

This clonotype has just a few counts. The V and J genes are TRBV10-2 and TRBJ1-3, with 10 bases identical to TRBD1. Trimming took 0 bases from V and 8 from J; bases not matched to a gene: 7. The CDR3 covers 16 residues. The germline V gene encodes CDR1 WSHSY and CDR2 SAAADI. The CDR3 nucleotides are TGCGCCAGCAGTGAGTCTATTCCGGGACAGGGGTACACCATATATTTT. Its protein product is CASSESIPGQGYTIYF.

J is TRBJ1-2 and V is TRBV7-6, with 9 positions matching TRBD1. The germline V gene has CDR1 SGHVS and CDR2 FNYEAQ. The length of the CDR3 is 14 residues. V shed 8 bases and J 8 bases; nucleotides not matched to a gene: 12. The CDR3 region is CASGNRGQSEGYTF. CDR3 DNA: TGTGCCAGCGGTAACAGGGGGCAATCTGAAGGCTACACCTTC.

The chain couples TRBV7-6 to TRBJ1-6, with D possibly being TRBD1 (5 bases). The length of the CDR3 is 16 residues. Trimming removed 1 base at V and 10 bases at J, with 17 bases between. Germline lookup yields CDR1 SGHVS and CDR2 FNYEAQ. This CDR3 reads CASSLGGYGSGSPLHF. CDR3 sequence (DNA): TGTGCCAGCAGCTTAGGGGGGTATGGCAGTGGCTCACCCCTCCACTTT.

This clonotype appeared a few times. The chain carries TRBV6-1 and TRBJ2-7; D unclear. Trimming pared 1 base from V and 3 bases from J, leaving 13 bases between. There are 15 residues in the CDR3. The germline V gene encodes CDR1 MNHNS and CDR2 SASEGT. The CDR3 DNA is TGTGCCAGCAGTGAAGGATGGGGAACTAACTACGAGCAGTACTTC. Translating it yields CASSEGWGTNYEQYF.

This clonotype was observed once. The chain carries TRBV7-9 and TRBJ2-7; the match to TRBD1 covers 10 bases. The CDR3 is made up of 16 amino acids. With V trimmed by 1 base and J by 6 bases, 9 bases remained unmatched. The germline gives CDR1 SEHNR, CDR2 FQNEAQ (reference sequence). The CDR3 sequence is CASSLVAGQGLREQYF. In DNA, the CDR3 is TGTGCCAGCAGCTTAGTGGCGGGACAGGGGCTTCGCGAGCAGTACTTC. Complete variable domain (other parts from reference TRBV7-9 and TRBJ2-7): DTGVSQNPRHKITKRGQNVTFRCDPISEHNRLYWYRQTLGQGPEFLTYFQNEAQLEKSRLLSDRFSAERPKGSFSTLEIQRTEQGDSAMYLCASSLVAGQGLREQYFGPGTRLTVT.

The table lists this clonotype with a few counts. As DNA, the CDR3 is TGCGCCAGCAGCCTCCGTGCAGGGGCTGGAAACACCATATATTTT. As protein: CASSLRAGAGNTIYF. This sequence joins TRBV4-1 and TRBJ1-3, with D possibly matching TRBD1 (6 bases). The CDR3 sequence is 15 residues long. Germline lookup yields CDR1 MGHRA and CDR2 YSYEKL. The V and J ends lost 4 bases and 2 bases respectively, with 12 bases between them.

This clonotype was picked up a small number of times. The rearrangement links TRBV7-2 to TRBJ2-3, with TRBD2 matching 10 bases. The CDR3 extends over 15 amino acids. Germline V gives CDR1 SGHTA, CDR2 FQGNSA. V lost 4 bases and J lost 5; bases outside the gene matches: 6. The CDR3 loop reads CASSYLAGVGDTQYF. CDR3 bases: TGTGCCAGCAGCTATCTAGCGGGAGTTGGAGATACGCAGTATTTT. Drawing the rest from reference TRBV7-2 and TRBJ2-3, the complete variable domain is GAGVSQSPSNKVTEKGKDVELRCDPISGHTALYWYRQSLGQGLEFLIYFQGNSAPDKSGLPSDRFSAERTGGSVSTLTIQRTQQEDSAVYLCASSYLAGVGDTQYFGPGTRLTVL.

This chain connects TRBV20-1 to TRBJ2-7; 9 bases line up with TRBD1. Germline-derived CDR1 and CDR2 are DFQATT and SNEGSKA (reference sequence). This CDR3 is built from 16 residues. V lost 0 bases to trimming and J lost 2 bases; unmatched junction nucleotides: 8. The CDR3 nucleotides read TGCAGTGCTAGAGACTCCCGGGACAGGGACCCCTACGAGCAGTACTTC. Translated: CSARDSRDRDPYEQYF.

V is TRBV7-2 and J is TRBJ1-1; D unresolved. CDR1 and CDR2 from the germline V gene are SGHTA and FQGNSA. V was shortened by 0 bases and J by 8 bases, with 13 bases between the two germline ends. This CDR3 region has 14 residues. CDR3 loop: CASSLAAGTWEAFF. DNA for the CDR3: TGTGCCAGCAGCTTAGCGGCAGGAACTTGGGAAGCTTTCTTT.

The rearrangement uses TRBV7-2 and TRBJ1-5, with D tentatively TRBD1 (5 bases). CDR3 length equals 14 residues. Trimming stripped 3 bases from V and 3 bases from J, with 9 bases between. The germline gives CDR1 SGHTA, CDR2 FQGNSA. CDR3 nucleotides: TGTGCCAGCAGCTTCGGGGACCCCAATCAGCCCCAGCATTTT. It specifies CASSFGDPNQPQHF.

The V call is TRBV6-1, the J call TRBJ2-1, with TRBD1 matching 8 bases. V shed 6 bases, J shed 8 bases, and the junction held 6 bases outside the gene matches. CDR3 length: 13 residues. Germline V gene data show CDR1 as MNHNS and CDR2 as SASEGT. Written as DNA, the CDR3 is TGTGCCAGCAGGGGGACAGGAGGGCATGAGCAGTTCTTC. The encoded protein is CASRGTGGHEQFF.

This clonotype was picked up many times. The chain carries TRBV7-2 and TRBJ2-7; D is perhaps TRBD2 (5 bases). Germline CDR1 and CDR2: SGHTA and FQGNSA. The V gene lost 3 bases and the J gene lost 6 bases, with 15 bases spanning the gap. CDR3 length: 14 amino acids. This CDR3 reads CASSFSSLGLEQYF. The CDR3 DNA reads as TGTGCCAGCAGCTTTTCTAGCCTGGGCCTCGAGCAGTACTTC.

The rearrangement links TRBV29-1 to TRBJ2-1; D tentatively fits TRBD1 or TRBD2 (6 bases each). The germline V gene encodes CDR1 SQVTM and CDR2 ANQGSEA. Trimming removed 7 bases at V and 6 bases at J, with 16 bases between. The CDR3 has 13 residues. This CDR3 is CSGGALDGNEQFF. The CDR3 DNA reads as TGCAGCGGGGGGGCGCTAGACGGCAATGAGCAGTTCTTC.

The genes are TRBV7-2 and TRBJ2-3, with TRBD2 matching over 8 bases. Trimming took 4 bases from V and 2 from J; bases not matched to a gene: 8. Germline V CDR1 and CDR2: SGHTA, FQGNSA. The CDR3 has 16 amino acids. The CDR3 nucleotides read TGTGCCAGCAGCTCCCGCGCGGGGGGATACACAGATACGCAGTATTTT. Translation: CASSSRAGGYTDTQYF.

This clonotype was counted between two and nine times. V gene TRBV7-2 combines with J gene TRBJ2-7; 11 bases fit TRBD2. Trimming removed 5 bases from V and 0 bases from J; junction bases left unmatched: 12. This CDR3 comprises 18 residues. Germline-derived CDR1 and CDR2 are SGHTA and FQGNSA. The CDR3 sequence is CASSALAGVSGTSYEQYF. The CDR3 coding sequence is TGTGCCAGCAGCGCACTAGCGGGAGTGTCTGGGACCTCCTACGAGCAGTACTTC.